What follows are 2 T cell receptor beta chains derived from one specimen sequenced in a study of T cell changes during pregnancy in multiple sclerosis. Here immunoSEQ multiplex PCR was the method, and the copy in TCRdb shows in-frame clones only, minus some. This table has some 50,000 clones, 85% to 90% appearing once. Here the sequenced sample was peripheral blood, taken in the first trimester of pregnancy. The source is a female donor in good health, enrolled as a control in a pregnancy study.

CDR3: CASSYSTVLNTEAFF. The CDR3, as DNA: TGTGCCAGCAGTTACTCTACAGTCCTGAACACTGAAGCTTTCTTT. The J gene is TRBJ1-1, the V gene TRBV6-5; no reliable D call. Germline CDR1 is MNHEY and CDR2 is SVGAGI. V was cut by 0 bases and J by 0 bases, with 8 bases left in between. The CDR3 has 15 amino acids.

This sequence joins TRBV19 and TRBJ2-5, with D perhaps TRBD2 (5 bases). The CDR3 contains 19 residues. Germline-derived CDR1 and CDR2 are LNHDA and SQIVND (reference sequence). V was trimmed by 3 bases and J by 6 bases, leaving 29 bases between them. CDR3 loop: CASSMGTLRGRPTGKTQYF. As DNA, the CDR3 is TGTGCCAGTAGTATGGGAACCCTTCGAGGGCGGCCTACGGGAAAGACCCAGTACTTC.